This is a list of T cell receptor beta chains from one sample in a study of T cells in Graves' hyperthyroidism and ophthalmopathy. TCRdb itself ran the multiplex PCR reads through MiXCR, one entry per CDR3 protein. The data show 700,000 to 850,000 distinct CDR3 sequences, about 35% seen once. Source material: blood. These receptors all come from a woman in her thirties or forties with Graves' hyperthyroidism. CDR3s include the opening cysteine and the closing phenylalanine or tryptophan. D genes are given only for firm matches. The size field is filled for only some rows; it gives once, few, many or a size class.

clone size: many
D gene: .
J gene: TRBJ2-7
V gene: TRBV7-2
CDR3 protein: CASSFLRPNYEQYF
CDR3 DNA: TGTGCCAGCAGCTTCCTTCGACCGAATTACGAGCAGTACTTC

clone size: few
D gene: TRBD1
J gene: TRBJ1-1
V gene: TRBV5-4
CDR3 protein: CASSSPTGGGTEAFF
CDR3 DNA: TGTGCCAGCAGCTCCCCGACAGGGGGTGGCACTGAAGCTTTCTTT

clone size: .
D gene: .
J gene: TRBJ2-5
V gene: TRBV6-6
CDR3 protein: CASSYYGGTQYF
CDR3 DNA: TGTGCCAGCAGTTACTACGGGGGGACCCAGTACTTC

clone size: few
D gene: .
J gene: TRBJ1-5
V gene: TRBV6-4
CDR3 protein: CASREPRGGFGNQPQHF
CDR3 DNA: TGTGCCAGCAGGGAACCGCGCGGGGGGTTCGGCAATCAGCCCCAGCATTTT

clone size: once
D gene: .
J gene: TRBJ2-3
V gene: TRBV20-1
CDR3 protein: CSAPRTASTDTQYF
CDR3 DNA: TGCAGTGCTCCCCGGACAGCCAGCACAGATACGCAGTATTTT

clone size: many
D gene: TRBD1
J gene: TRBJ1-1
V gene: TRBV25-1
CDR3 protein: CASSRSTGGNTEAFF
CDR3 DNA: TGTGCCAGCAGTAGGTCGACAGGGGGGAACACTGAAGCTTTCTTT

clone size: once
D gene: .
J gene: TRBJ1-6
V gene: TRBV15
CDR3 protein: CATSSLGGSPLHF
CDR3 DNA: TGTGCCACCAGCAGCTTGGGAGGTTCACCCCTCCACTTT

clone size: many
D gene: .
J gene: TRBJ2-5
V gene: TRBV7-2
CDR3 protein: CASSLGPQETQYF
CDR3 DNA: TGTGCCAGCAGCTTAGGACCTCAAGAGACCCAGTACTTC

clone size: few
D gene: .
J gene: TRBJ1-1
V gene: TRBV6-5
CDR3 protein: CASSYDYRELEAFF
CDR3 DNA: TGTGCCAGCAGTTACGACTACAGGGAGTTGGAAGCTTTCTTT

clone size: many
D gene: .
J gene: TRBJ2-6
V gene: TRBV15
CDR3 protein: CATSLRPGGRTTGANVLTF
CDR3 DNA: TGTGCCACCAGCCTTCGTCCAGGGGGGCGAACGACTGGGGCCAACGTCCTGACTTTC

clone size: .
D gene: TRBD1
J gene: TRBJ1-2
V gene: TRBV4-3
CDR3 protein: CASSYGTGFYGYTF
CDR3 DNA: TGCGCCAGCAGCTACGGGACAGGGTTTTATGGCTACACCTTC

clone size: .
D gene: .
J gene: TRBJ1-4
V gene: TRBV20-1
CDR3 protein: CSARDSLNPNQKLFF
CDR3 DNA: TGCAGTGCTAGAGACAGCCTCAACCCCAATCAAAAACTGTTTTTT

clone size: few
D gene: TRBD2
J gene: TRBJ2-7
V gene: TRBV10-3
CDR3 protein: CASSVSGKNEQYF
CDR3 DNA: TGTGCCAGCAGTGTTAGCGGGAAGAACGAGCAGTACTTC

clone size: .
D gene: .
J gene: TRBJ2-5
V gene: TRBV4-1
CDR3 protein: CASSPGPDETQYF
CDR3 DNA: TGCGCCAGCAGCCCGGGCCCAGATGAGACCCAGTACTTC

clone size: many
D gene: TRBD2
J gene: TRBJ2-2
V gene: TRBV7-8
CDR3 protein: CASSLGGGPGELFF
CDR3 DNA: TGTGCCAGCAGCTTAGGGGGAGGGCCCGGGGAGCTGTTTTTT

clone size: .
D gene: TRBD2
J gene: TRBJ2-7
V gene: TRBV10-3
CDR3 protein: CAISTTGLASNEQYF
CDR3 DNA: TGTGCCATCAGTACAACAGGACTAGCGAGTAACGAGCAGTACTTC

clone size: many
D gene: .
J gene: TRBJ1-1
V gene: TRBV4-3
CDR3 protein: CASRTTTNAEAFF
CDR3 DNA: TGCGCCAGCAGAACTACGACAAACGCTGAAGCTTTCTTT

clone size: few
D gene: .
J gene: TRBJ1-1
V gene: TRBV7-9
CDR3 protein: CASSLRPGAGDTEAFF
CDR3 DNA: TGTGCCAGCAGCTTAAGGCCGGGGGCCGGGGACACTGAAGCTTTCTTT